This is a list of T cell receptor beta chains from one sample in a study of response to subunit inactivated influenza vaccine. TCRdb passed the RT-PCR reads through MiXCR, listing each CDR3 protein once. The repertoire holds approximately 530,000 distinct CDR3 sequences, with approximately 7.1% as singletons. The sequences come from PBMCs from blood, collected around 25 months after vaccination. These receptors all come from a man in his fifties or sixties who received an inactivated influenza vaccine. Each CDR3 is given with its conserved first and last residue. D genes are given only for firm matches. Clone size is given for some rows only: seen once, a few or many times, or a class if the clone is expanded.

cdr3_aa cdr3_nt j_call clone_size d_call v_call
CASSDSVLAGKNEQFF TGTGCCAGCAGTGATTCAGTACTAGCGGGAAAGAATGAGCAGTTCTTC TRBJ2-1 many TRBD2 TRBV25-1
CASSPPSRGAYNEQFF TGTGCCAGCTCACCACCCTCGCGGGGGGCCTACAATGAGCAGTTCTTC TRBJ2-1 - TRBD2 TRBV18
CASSFVWTGHTGELFF TGTGCCAGCAGTTTCGTCTGGACAGGGCACACCGGGGAGCTGTTTTTT TRBJ2-2 many TRBD1 TRBV27
CASSYSIGQGARNSPLHF TGTGCCAGCAGTTACTCGATAGGACAGGGGGCGCGTAATTCACCCCTCCACTTT TRBJ1-6 - TRBD1 TRBV6-5
CASSSPRGVDEQYF TGCGCCAGCAGCTCCCCGAGGGGCGTCGACGAGCAGTACTTC TRBJ2-7 once - TRBV5-1
CSEIGKEGYQETQYF TGCAGCGAGATCGGGAAGGAGGGGTACCAAGAGACCCAGTACTTC TRBJ2-5 few - TRBV29-1
CSVEGGEDGYTF TGCAGCGTTGAAGGGGGTGAAGATGGCTACACCTTC TRBJ1-2 - - TRBV29-1
CSASAYGRGLYTF TGCAGTGCTAGCGCCTATGGGAGGGGCCTTTACACCTTC TRBJ1-2 many - TRBV20-1
CSVAAGSRRGRKWIQYF TGCAGCGTTGCGGCAGGGTCGCGGCGCGGCAGGAAATGGATTCAGTACTTC TRBJ2-4 many - TRBV29-1
CSASPGGRETQYF TGCAGTGCTTCCCCGGGGGGCCGGGAGACCCAGTACTTC TRBJ2-5 few - TRBV20-1
CASSQDRLANYGYTF TGTGCCAGCAGCCAAGACAGATTAGCTAACTATGGCTACACCTTC TRBJ1-2 few - TRBV4-2
CASGSRGGTNQPQHF TGTGCCAGCGGATCTCGAGGGGGTACAAATCAGCCCCAGCATTTT TRBJ1-5 - - TRBV7-9
CASSQGQRDEAFF TGCGCCAGCAGCCAAGGGCAGAGGGATGAAGCTTTCTTT TRBJ1-1 many - TRBV5-1
CASSLEWTGEKLFF TGTGCCAGCAGCTTGGAATGGACTGGAGAAAAACTGTTTTTT TRBJ1-4 few - TRBV5-5
CASSNSTSGRLRSYEQYF TGTGCCAGCAGCAATAGTACTAGCGGGAGACTGCGCTCCTACGAGCAGTACTTC TRBJ2-7 few - TRBV21-1
CSVKSGALYEQYF TGCAGCGTTAAAAGCGGGGCCCTCTACGAGCAGTACTTC TRBJ2-7 - TRBD2 TRBV29-1
CAISNDRGRTEAFF TGTGCCATCAGTAACGACAGGGGGCGGACTGAAGCTTTCTTT TRBJ1-1 - TRBD1 TRBV10-3
CATKSRVQNTEAFF TGTGCCACCAAATCCAGAGTACAGAACACTGAAGCTTTCTTT TRBJ1-1 few - TRBV15
CASSYNRAYTQYF TGCGCCAGCAGCTATAACAGGGCTTATACGCAGTATTTT TRBJ2-3 - - TRBV5-1
CARRGTGANVLTF TGTGCCCGTAGGGGTACTGGGGCCAACGTCCTGACTTTC TRBJ2-6 - - TRBV30
CASSLGDFYTEAFF TGCGCCAGCAGCTTAGGAGATTTTTATACTGAAGCTTTCTTT TRBJ1-1 once - TRBV5-1
CASSLSRTEAFF TGTGCCAGCAGCTTATCCAGGACTGAAGCTTTCTTT TRBJ1-1 - - TRBV11-2
CATLGREGFHEQYF TGTGCCACCCTAGGGCGGGAGGGCTTCCACGAGCAGTACTTC TRBJ2-7 - TRBD2 TRBV10-3
CATSDGESGWGNEQFF TGTGCCACCAGTGACGGGGAGTCTGGATGGGGGAATGAGCAGTTCTTC TRBJ2-1 few - TRBV24-1
CSAAGGQPQHF TGCAGTGCTGCCGGCGGTCAGCCCCAGCATTTT TRBJ1-5 many - TRBV20-1
CSVVIRDGTSGNQETQYF TGCAGTGTCGTCATCAGAGATGGGACTAGCGGGAACCAAGAGACCCAGTACTTC TRBJ2-5 many TRBD2 TRBV20-1
CASSLDLGTEAFF TGTGCCAGCAGCTTAGATTTGGGTACTGAAGCTTTCTTT TRBJ1-1 many - TRBV11-2
CASSYGTGPFPQYF TGTGCCAGCAGTTACGGGACAGGGCCCTTCCCCCAGTACTTC TRBJ2-7 few TRBD1 TRBV6-5
CASSPPGYPPYEQYF TGTGCCAGCTCACCACCGGGGTATCCTCCCTACGAGCAGTACTTC TRBJ2-7 - - TRBV18
CSAMKSGRGLDTQYF TGCAGTGCTATGAAAAGCGGGAGGGGCTTGGATACGCAGTATTTT TRBJ2-3 - TRBD2 TRBV20-1
CASSLVGAAATNEKLFF TGTGCCAGCAGTCTTGTAGGGGCAGCCGCAACTAATGAAAAACTGTTTTTT TRBJ1-4 few - TRBV7-6
CSAMDRRSGNTIYF TGCAGCGCCATGGACAGGCGCTCTGGAAACACCATATATTTT TRBJ1-3 - TRBD1 TRBV29-1
CASSQWQGQETQYF TGTGCCAGCAGCCAGTGGCAGGGGCAAGAGACCCAGTACTTC TRBJ2-5 few - TRBV6-2/TRBV6-3
CASRDGGRSTEAFF TGTGCCAGCAGGGATGGGGGAAGGTCGACTGAAGCTTTCTTT TRBJ1-1 - - TRBV7-9
CASSEDDYSNQPQHF TGTGCCAGCAGTGAAGATGATTATAGCAATCAGCCCCAGCATTTT TRBJ1-5 many - TRBV6-1
CASSPPNGNEQFF TGTGCCAGCTCACCACCCAACGGCAATGAGCAGTTCTTC TRBJ2-1 few - TRBV18
CASSLGGAGRQPQHF TGTGCCAGCAGTTTAGGGGGCGCGGGTCGTCAGCCCCAGCATTTT TRBJ1-5 many - TRBV12-3/TRBV12-4
CASRPMGLAREQFF TGTGCCAGCAGACCTATGGGACTAGCCCGGGAGCAGTTCTTC TRBJ2-1 - TRBD2 TRBV6-1
CATSDVGGTSGISEQFF TGTGCCACCAGTGATGTTGGCGGGACTAGCGGGATAAGTGAGCAGTTCTTC TRBJ2-1 - TRBD2 TRBV24-1
CASSHPSPQREYSYEQYF TGTGCCAGCAGCCACCCAAGCCCCCAGCGGGAGTACTCCTACGAGCAGTACTTC TRBJ2-7 many TRBD2 TRBV4-2
CASSYTSGTYNEQFF TGTGCCAGCAGTTACACGAGCGGAACCTACAATGAGCAGTTCTTC TRBJ2-1 many - TRBV6-5
CASSYPRGEQYF TGTGCCAGCAGTTACCCTAGGGGCGAGCAGTACTTC TRBJ2-7 - - TRBV6-5
CASSQRAGTGELFF TGCGCCAGCAGCCAGAGGGCGGGCACCGGGGAGCTGTTTTTT TRBJ2-2 - - TRBV4-1
CASSGQGHLNSPLHF TGTGCCAGCAGCGGACAGGGCCATCTTAATTCACCCCTCCACTTT TRBJ1-6 few TRBD1 TRBV9
CASSQAGINRGMNTEAFF TGTGCCAGCAGCCAAGCGGGGATTAATCGGGGTATGAACACTGAAGCTTTCTTT TRBJ1-1 - - TRBV14
CAIRGDLYNEQFF TGTGCCATCAGGGGCGACCTTTACAATGAGCAGTTCTTC TRBJ2-1 many - TRBV10-3
CASSFRDLNEKLFF TGTGCCAGCAGTTTCAGGGACCTAAATGAAAAACTGTTTTTT TRBJ1-4 few - TRBV12-3/TRBV12-4
CAISESNTGVYEQYF TGTGCCATCAGTGAGTCAAATACCGGGGTCTACGAGCAGTACTTC TRBJ2-7 - - TRBV10-3
CASSPRWGDSYNSPLHF TGTGCCAGCAGTCCGCGTTGGGGGGACTCCTATAATTCACCCCTCCACTTT TRBJ1-6 many - TRBV12-3/TRBV12-4
CATSLRGGAEAFF TGTGCCACCTCCTTACGGGGGGGGGCGGAAGCTTTCTTT TRBJ1-1 many - TRBV6-6
CSAKRGGAGTDTQYF TGCAGTGCAAAGAGGGGGGGCGCTGGCACAGATACGCAGTATTTT TRBJ2-3 - - TRBV20-1
CASSPGGGSIYNEQFF TGTGCCAGCAGCCCCGGGGGCGGGTCCATCTACAATGAGCAGTTCTTC TRBJ2-1 few - TRBV7-3
CASSKQGYEQYF TGTGCCAGCAGCAAACAGGGGTACGAGCAGTACTTC TRBJ2-7 many TRBD1 TRBV5-4
CASSVGRGSGEKLFF TGCGCCAGCAGCGTGGGCCGGGGGTCGGGTGAAAAACTGTTTTTT TRBJ1-4 - - TRBV5-1
CASSLDRGGELFF TGTGCCAGCAGCTTAGATCGAGGCGGGGAGCTGTTTTTT TRBJ2-2 many - TRBV11-2
CASRHTKGIPGELFF TGTGCCAGCAGACACACGAAAGGGATCCCCGGGGAGCTGTTTTTT TRBJ2-2 many - TRBV6-1
CASNSRGEETQYF TGTGCCAGCAACAGCAGGGGGGAGGAGACCCAGTACTTC TRBJ2-5 few - TRBV12-3/TRBV12-4